The subject of this entry is one TCR beta chain. The target antigen is unknown. This sample is part of a study of OX40 agonist ivuxolimab in advanced cancers. Whole-study results and caveats: Expanded clones were, on average, more numerous in CD8+ T cells than in CD4+.

The germline gives CDR1 SGDLS, CDR2 YYNGEE. The CDR3 extends over 13 amino acids. V was cut by 0 bases and J by 10 bases, with 11 bases left in between. Sequenced by immunoSEQ multiplex PCR; TCRdb stores in-frame clones only, minus some. The sample includes some 65,000 clones, 85% of them seen just once. The starting material was CD4+ or CD8+ T cells sorted from blood, obtained in a trial of the OX40 agonist ivuxolimab. The source is an adult with an advanced solid tumor such as melanoma, head and neck, liver or kidney cancer. This rearrangement joins TRBV9 to TRBJ2-1; D is perhaps TRBD2 (6 bases). CDR3 nucleotides: TGTGCCAGCAGCGTAGACGGGAGATACGAGCAGTTCTTC. Translating it yields CASSVDGRYEQFF.